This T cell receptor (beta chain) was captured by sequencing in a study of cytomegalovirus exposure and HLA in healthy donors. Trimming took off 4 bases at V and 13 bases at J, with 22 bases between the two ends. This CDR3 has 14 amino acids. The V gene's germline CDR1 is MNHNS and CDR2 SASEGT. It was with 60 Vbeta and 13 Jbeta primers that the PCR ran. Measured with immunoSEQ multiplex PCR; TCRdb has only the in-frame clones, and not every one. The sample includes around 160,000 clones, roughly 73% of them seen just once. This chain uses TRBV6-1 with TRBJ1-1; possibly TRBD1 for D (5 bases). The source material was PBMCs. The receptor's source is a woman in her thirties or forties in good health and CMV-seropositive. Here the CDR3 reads CASSGGQPTLWDFF. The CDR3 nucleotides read TGTGCCAGCAGTGGAGGACAACCGACGCTTTGGGATTTCTTT.